The rows below give T cell receptor beta chains drawn from one sample of a study of T cell responses to AZD1222 COVID-19 vaccine. Sequencing was performed with immunoSEQ multiplex PCR; in TCRdb, only in-frame clones are kept and a portion is missing. The table lists over 70,000 clones, roughly 90% of them singletons. The sample consisted of peripheral blood, taken 28 days after the second AZD1222 dose. These receptors were taken from an adult who received the AZD1222 COVID-19 vaccine. Each CDR3 is given with its conserved first and last residue. The D gene is left open where the match is weak. Expanded clones get a size class; other rows say once, few or many, or leave the size out.

D: .
size: .
J: TRBJ2-1
length: 12
V: TRBV3-1/TRBV3-2
DNA: TGTGCCAGCAGCCATGATCATGGTGAGCAGTTCTTC
CDR3: CASSHDHGEQFF

D: .
size: .
J: TRBJ1-3
length: 16
V: TRBV4-2
DNA: TGTGCCAGCAGCCGGGGAGACAGATACTCTGGAAACACCATATATTTT
CDR3: CASSRGDRYSGNTIYF

D: TRBD1
size: once
J: TRBJ1-1
length: 15
V: TRBV7-9
DNA: TGTGCCAGCAGCCTAGGACAGGGTATGGTTGAAGAAGCTTTCTTT
CDR3: CASSLGQGMVEEAFF

D: .
size: .
J: TRBJ1-4
length: 12
V: TRBV2
DNA: TGTGCCAGCAGTGAAATGGAAGAAAAACTGTTTTTT
CDR3: CASSEMEEKLFF

D: .
size: .
J: TRBJ2-7
length: 13
V: TRBV7-9
DNA: TGTGCCAGCAGCTTAGGACAGAACTACGAGCAGTACTTC
CDR3: CASSLGQNYEQYF

D: TRBD1
size: .
J: TRBJ1-2
length: 16
V: TRBV5-1
DNA: TGCGCCAGCAGCTTTCCCCCGGGACAGGGGGCCCTTGGCTACACCTTC
CDR3: CASSFPPGQGALGYTF

D: TRBD1
size: few
J: TRBJ1-4
length: 19
V: TRBV18
DNA: TGTGCCAGCTCGCCCACCCGGGACAGGGGGTTCGGAACTAATGAAAAACTGTTTTTT
CDR3: CASSPTRDRGFGTNEKLFF

D: TRBD1
size: once
J: TRBJ2-7
length: 17
V: TRBV23-1
DNA: TGCGCCAGCAGTCAAGTGCCTTGGGGACAGACGCTCTACGAGCAGTACTTC
CDR3: CASSQVPWGQTLYEQYF

D: .
size: many
J: TRBJ1-1
length: 13
V: TRBV11-2
DNA: TGTGCCAGCAGCTTAGACCCGAACACTGAAGCTTTCTTT
CDR3: CASSLDPNTEAFF

D: TRBD2
size: once
J: TRBJ2-1
length: 17
V: TRBV11-3
DNA: TGTGCCAGCAGCTTAGGACTAGCGGGGGGGCCTTTGGATGAGCAGTTCTTC
CDR3: CASSLGLAGGPLDEQFF

D: TRBD1
size: .
J: TRBJ2-2
length: 14
V: TRBV6-4
DNA: TGTGCCAGCAGTCAGTCAGGGGGCACCGGGGAGCTGTTTTTT
CDR3: CASSQSGGTGELFF

D: .
size: .
J: TRBJ1-2
length: 15
V: TRBV14
DNA: TGTGCCAGCAGCCAAGGGCAGATGAATAACTATGGCTACACCTTC
CDR3: CASSQGQMNNYGYTF

D: .
size: .
J: TRBJ2-1
length: 15
V: TRBV5-1
DNA: TGCGCCAGCAGCTTAAACGGGGGTTCCTACAATGAGCAGTTCTTC
CDR3: CASSLNGGSYNEQFF

D: .
size: once
J: TRBJ1-3
length: 16
V: TRBV6-5
DNA: TGTGCCAGCAGTTGGGCTCAGGGAGACTCTGGAAACACCATATATTTT
CDR3: CASSWAQGDSGNTIYF

D: .
size: .
J: TRBJ2-7
length: 14
V: TRBV20-1
DNA: TGCAGTGCTAGTGATCGGACCCGGACCTACGAGCAGTACTTC
CDR3: CSASDRTRTYEQYF

D: .
size: .
J: TRBJ1-5
length: 14
V: TRBV28
DNA: TGTGCCAGCAGTTTGTTCCCCGGGTATCAGCCCCAGCATTTT
CDR3: CASSLFPGYQPQHF

D: .
size: .
J: TRBJ1-2
length: 14
V: TRBV12-5
DNA: TGTGCTAGTGCGCCCCCAGGACCTAACTATGGCTACACCTTC
CDR3: CASAPPGPNYGYTF

D: TRBD1
size: .
J: TRBJ2-7
length: 16
V: TRBV27
DNA: TGTGCCAGCAGTACATCTAGGACAGGGCGAGCTCGTGAGCAGTACTTC
CDR3: CASSTSRTGRAREQYF

D: .
size: few
J: TRBJ2-1
length: 12
V: TRBV12-5
DNA: TGTGCTAGTGGTTTCGACACGAATGAGCAGTTCTTC
CDR3: CASGFDTNEQFF

D: .
size: .
J: TRBJ1-1
length: 14
V: TRBV7-9
DNA: TGTGCCAGCAGAGCGAGAGAAGCCAACACTGAAGCTTTCTTT
CDR3: CASRAREANTEAFF

D: TRBD1
size: .
J: TRBJ1-5
length: 20
V: TRBV7-6
DNA: TGTGCCAGCAGCTTAGCGGCGGGGAGGGACAGCGACTATAGCAATCAGCCCCAGCATTTT
CDR3: CASSLAAGRDSDYSNQPQHF

D: .
size: .
J: TRBJ2-2
length: 15
V: TRBV5-4
DNA: TGTGCCAGCAGCTTGGCAGGGGGAGGTACCGGGGAGCTGTTTTTT
CDR3: CASSLAGGGTGELFF

D: .
size: .
J: TRBJ2-1
length: 16
V: TRBV15
DNA: TGTGCCACCAGCAGAGAAGGAGGACAATACTACGGTGAGCAGTTCTTC
CDR3: CATSREGGQYYGEQFF

D: .
size: .
J: TRBJ1-2
length: 12
V: TRBV7-9
DNA: TGTGCCAGCAGCCGGGACCCTTATGGCTACACCTTC
CDR3: CASSRDPYGYTF

D: .
size: once
J: TRBJ2-5
length: 12
V: TRBV13
DNA: TGTGCCAGCAGCTTACCCTCAGAGACCCAGTACTTC
CDR3: CASSLPSETQYF

D: .
size: .
J: TRBJ1-5
length: 14
V: TRBV19
DNA: TGTGCCAGTAGCGACGGCTATAGCAATCAGCCCCAGCATTTT
CDR3: CASSDGYSNQPQHF

D: .
size: .
J: TRBJ2-5
length: 15
V: TRBV4-3
DNA: TGCGCCAGCAGCCGCAGGGCCCAGCAACCAGAGACCCAGTACTTC
CDR3: CASSRRAQQPETQYF

D: .
size: .
J: TRBJ2-5
length: 13
V: TRBV15
DNA: TGTGCCACCAGCAGAGTCAAGGAAGAGACCCAGTACTTC
CDR3: CATSRVKEETQYF

D: TRBD1
size: .
J: TRBJ1-6
length: 14
V: TRBV9
DNA: TGTGCCAGCAGCGAAGGACAGGGATATTCACCCCTCCACTTT
CDR3: CASSEGQGYSPLHF